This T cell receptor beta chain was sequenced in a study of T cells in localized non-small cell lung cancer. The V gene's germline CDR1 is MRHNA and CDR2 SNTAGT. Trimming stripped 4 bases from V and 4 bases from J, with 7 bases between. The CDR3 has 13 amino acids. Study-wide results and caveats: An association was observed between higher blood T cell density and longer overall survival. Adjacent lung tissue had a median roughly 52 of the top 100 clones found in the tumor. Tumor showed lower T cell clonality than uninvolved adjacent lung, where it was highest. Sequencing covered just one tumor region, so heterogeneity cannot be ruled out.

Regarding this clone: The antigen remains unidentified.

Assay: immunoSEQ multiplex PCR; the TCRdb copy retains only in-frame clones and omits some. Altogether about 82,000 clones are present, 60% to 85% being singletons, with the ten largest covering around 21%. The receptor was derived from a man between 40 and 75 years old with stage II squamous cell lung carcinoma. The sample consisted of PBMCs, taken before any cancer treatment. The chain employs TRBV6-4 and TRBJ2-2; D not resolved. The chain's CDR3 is CASSGLGTGELFF. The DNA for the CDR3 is TGTGCCAGCAGTGGTTTGGGCACCGGGGAGCTGTTTTTT.